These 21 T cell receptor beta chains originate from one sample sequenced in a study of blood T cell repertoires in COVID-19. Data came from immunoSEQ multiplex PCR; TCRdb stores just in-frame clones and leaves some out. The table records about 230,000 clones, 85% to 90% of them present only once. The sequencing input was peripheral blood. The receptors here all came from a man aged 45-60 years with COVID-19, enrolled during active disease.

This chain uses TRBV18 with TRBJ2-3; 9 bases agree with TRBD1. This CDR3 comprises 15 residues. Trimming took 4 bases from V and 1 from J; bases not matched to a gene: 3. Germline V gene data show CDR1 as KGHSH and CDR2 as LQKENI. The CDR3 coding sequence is TGTGCCAGCTCACTGGACAGGGGTGGCACAGATACGCAGTATTTT. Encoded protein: CASSLDRGGTDTQYF.

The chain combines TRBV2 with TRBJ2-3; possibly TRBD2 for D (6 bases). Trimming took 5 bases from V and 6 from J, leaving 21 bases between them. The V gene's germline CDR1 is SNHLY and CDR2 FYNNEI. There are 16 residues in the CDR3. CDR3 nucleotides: TGTGCCAGCAGTCCCCTTATTCCGGGAGCGAGGGATACGCAGTATTTT. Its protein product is CASSPLIPGARDTQYF.

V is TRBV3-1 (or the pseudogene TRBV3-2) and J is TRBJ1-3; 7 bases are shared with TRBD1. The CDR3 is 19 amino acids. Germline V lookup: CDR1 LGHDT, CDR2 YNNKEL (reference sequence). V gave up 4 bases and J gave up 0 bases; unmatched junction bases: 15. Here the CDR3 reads CASSPAGTAKKSSGNTIYF. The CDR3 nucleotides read TGTGCCAGCAGCCCCGCCGGGACAGCAAAAAAAAGCTCTGGAAACACCATATATTTT.

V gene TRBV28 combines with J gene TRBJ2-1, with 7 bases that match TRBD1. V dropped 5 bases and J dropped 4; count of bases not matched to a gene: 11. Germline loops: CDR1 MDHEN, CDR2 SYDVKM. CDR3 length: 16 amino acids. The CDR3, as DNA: TGTGCCAGCAGTCCCCACACAGGGGCGGGTTACAATGAGCAGTTCTTC. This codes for CASSPHTGAGYNEQFF.

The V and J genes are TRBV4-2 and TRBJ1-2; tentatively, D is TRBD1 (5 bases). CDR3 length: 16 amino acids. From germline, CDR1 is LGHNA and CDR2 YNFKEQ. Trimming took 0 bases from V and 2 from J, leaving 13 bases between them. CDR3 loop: CASSQDGGATNYGYTF. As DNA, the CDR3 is TGTGCCAGCAGCCAAGACGGCGGGGCAACAAACTATGGCTACACCTTC.

The DNA of the CDR3 is TGTGCCAGCAGCTTAGTGGGACAGGGGTTCCCTGGGGCCAACGTCCTGACTTTC. This encodes CASSLVGQGFPGANVLTF. The chain links TRBV7-9 to TRBJ2-6; 10 nucleotides align to TRBD1. V was clipped by 1 base and J by 2 bases; unmatched bases: 5. Germline V gives CDR1 SEHNR, CDR2 FQNEAQ (reference sequence). The CDR3 totals 18 residues.

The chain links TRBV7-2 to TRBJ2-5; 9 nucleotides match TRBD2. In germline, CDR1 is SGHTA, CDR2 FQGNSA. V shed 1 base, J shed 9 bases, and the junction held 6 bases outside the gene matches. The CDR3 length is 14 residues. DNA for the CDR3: TGTGCCAGCAGCTTAGTACTAGCGGGCCGTCCCCAGTACTTC. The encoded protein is CASSLVLAGRPQYF. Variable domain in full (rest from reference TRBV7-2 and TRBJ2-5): GAGVSQSPSNKVTEKGKDVELRCDPISGHTALYWYRQSLGQGLEFLIYFQGNSAPDKSGLPSDRFSAERTGGSVSTLTIQRTQQEDSAVYLCASSLVLAGRPQYFGPGTRLLVL.

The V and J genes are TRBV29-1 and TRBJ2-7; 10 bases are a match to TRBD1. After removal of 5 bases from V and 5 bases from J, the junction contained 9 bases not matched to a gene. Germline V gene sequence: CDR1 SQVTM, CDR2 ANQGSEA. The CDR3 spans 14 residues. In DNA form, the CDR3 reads TGCAGCGTTCGTGGGGGGACAGGGGTTCACGAGCAGTACTTC. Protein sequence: CSVRGGTGVHEQYF.

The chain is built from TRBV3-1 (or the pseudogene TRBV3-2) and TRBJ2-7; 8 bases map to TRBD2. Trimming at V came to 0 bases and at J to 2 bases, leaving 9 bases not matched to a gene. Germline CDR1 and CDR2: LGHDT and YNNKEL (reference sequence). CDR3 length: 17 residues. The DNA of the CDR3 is TGTGCCAGCAGCCAAGAGGTGGGGTTTAGCGGGACCTACGAGCAGTACTTC. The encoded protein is CASSQEVGFSGTYEQYF.

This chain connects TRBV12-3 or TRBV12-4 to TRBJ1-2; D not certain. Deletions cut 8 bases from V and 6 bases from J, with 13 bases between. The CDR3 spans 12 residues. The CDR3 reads CASRTRVNGYTF. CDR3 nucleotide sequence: TGTGCCAGCCGTACGAGGGTAAATGGCTACACCTTC.

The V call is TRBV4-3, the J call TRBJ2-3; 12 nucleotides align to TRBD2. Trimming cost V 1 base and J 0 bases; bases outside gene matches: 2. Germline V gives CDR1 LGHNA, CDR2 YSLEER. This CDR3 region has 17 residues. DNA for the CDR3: TGCGCCAGCAGCCAAGGACTAGCGGGGGCTAGCACAGATACGCAGTATTTT. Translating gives CASSQGLAGASTDTQYF.

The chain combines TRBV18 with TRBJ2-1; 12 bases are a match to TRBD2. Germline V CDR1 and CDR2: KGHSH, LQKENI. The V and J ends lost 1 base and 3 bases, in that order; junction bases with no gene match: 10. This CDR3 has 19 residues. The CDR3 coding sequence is TGTGCCAGCTCACCACTACAACCGGGACTAGCGGGTCTCTACAATGAGCAGTTCTTC. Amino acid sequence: CASSPLQPGLAGLYNEQFF.

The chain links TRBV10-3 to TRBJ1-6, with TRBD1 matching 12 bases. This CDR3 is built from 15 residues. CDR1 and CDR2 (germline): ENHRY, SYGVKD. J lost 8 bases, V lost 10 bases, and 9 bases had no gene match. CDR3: CATVRDRGPDSPLHF. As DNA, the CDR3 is TGTGCCACCGTCCGGGACAGGGGGCCTGATTCACCCCTCCACTTT.

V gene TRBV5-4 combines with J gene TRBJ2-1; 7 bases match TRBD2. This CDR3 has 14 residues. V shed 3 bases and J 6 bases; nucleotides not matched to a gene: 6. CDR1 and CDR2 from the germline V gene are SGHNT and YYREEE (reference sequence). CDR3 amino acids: CASSSGLGINEQFF. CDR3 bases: TGTGCCAGCAGCTCTGGACTAGGAATCAATGAGCAGTTCTTC.

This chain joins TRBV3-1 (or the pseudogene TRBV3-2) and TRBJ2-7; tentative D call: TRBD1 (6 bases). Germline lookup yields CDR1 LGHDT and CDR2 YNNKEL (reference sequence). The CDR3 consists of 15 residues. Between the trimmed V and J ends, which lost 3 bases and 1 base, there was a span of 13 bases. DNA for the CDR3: TGTGCCAGCAGCCAGTTATGGGACACTTCCTACGAGCAGTACTTC. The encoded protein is CASSQLWDTSYEQYF.

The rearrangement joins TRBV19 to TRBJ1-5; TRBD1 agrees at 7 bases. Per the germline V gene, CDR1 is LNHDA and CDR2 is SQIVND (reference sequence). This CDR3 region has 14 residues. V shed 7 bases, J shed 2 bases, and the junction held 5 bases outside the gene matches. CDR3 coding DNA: TGTGCCAGTACGGGGCAGGGGGGCAATCAGCCCCAGCATTTT. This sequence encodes CASTGQGGNQPQHF.

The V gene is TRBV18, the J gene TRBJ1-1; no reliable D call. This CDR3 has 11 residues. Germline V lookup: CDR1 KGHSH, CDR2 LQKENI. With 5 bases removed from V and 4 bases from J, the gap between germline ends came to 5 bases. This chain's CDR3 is CASSAGTEAFF. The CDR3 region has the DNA TGTGCCAGCTCAGCCGGCACTGAAGCTTTCTTT. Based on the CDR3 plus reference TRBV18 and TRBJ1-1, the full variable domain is NAGVMQNPRHLVRRRGQEARLRCSPMKGHSHVYWYRQLPEEGLKFMVYLQKENIIDESGMPKERFSAEFPKEGPSILRIQQVVRGDSAAYFCASSAGTEAFFGQGTRLTVV.

CDR3 in DNA: TGTGCCAGCAGTTACTCCCAGGGGCTCTATGGCTACACCTTC. Protein product: CASSYSQGLYGYTF. J is TRBJ1-2 and V is TRBV6-5; possible D gene TRBD1, 6 bases. CDR1 is MNHEY, CDR2 SVGAGI, per germline. CDR3 size: 14 residues. V was cut by 0 bases and J by 4 bases, with 9 bases left in between.

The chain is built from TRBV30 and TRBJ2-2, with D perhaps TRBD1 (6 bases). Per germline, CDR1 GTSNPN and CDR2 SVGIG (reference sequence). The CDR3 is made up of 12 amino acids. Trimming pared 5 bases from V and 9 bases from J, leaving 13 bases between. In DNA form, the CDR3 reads TGTGCCTGGGGGAACAGGGAAAGGGAGCTGTTTTTT. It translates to CAWGNRERELFF. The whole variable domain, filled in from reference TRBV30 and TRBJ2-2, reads SQTIHQWPATLVQPVGSPLSLECTVEGTSNPNLYWYRQAAGRGLQLLFYSVGIGQISSEVPQNLSASRPQDRQFILSSKKLLLSDSGFYLCAWGNRERELFFGEGSRLTVL.

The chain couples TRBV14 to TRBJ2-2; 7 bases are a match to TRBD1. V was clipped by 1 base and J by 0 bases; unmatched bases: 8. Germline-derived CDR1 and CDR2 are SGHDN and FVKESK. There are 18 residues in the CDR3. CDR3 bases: TGTGCCAGCAGCCAAGCCCCCCGGGGACAGCCGAACACCGGGGAGCTGTTTTTT. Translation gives CASSQAPRGQPNTGELFF. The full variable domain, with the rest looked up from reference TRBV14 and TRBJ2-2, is EAGVTQFPSHSVIEKGQTVTLRCDPISGHDNLYWYRRVMGKEIKFLLHFVKESKQDESGMPNNRFLAERTGGTYSTLKVQPAELEDSGVYFCASSQAPRGQPNTGELFFGEGSRLTVL.

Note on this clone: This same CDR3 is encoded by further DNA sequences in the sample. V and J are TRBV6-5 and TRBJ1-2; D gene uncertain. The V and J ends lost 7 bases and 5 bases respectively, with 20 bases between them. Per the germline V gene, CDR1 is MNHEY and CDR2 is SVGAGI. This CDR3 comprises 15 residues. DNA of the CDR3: TGTGCCAGCACCGAGACGAGGGTGGAAGGATATGGCTACACCTTC. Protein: CASTETRVEGYGYTF.